Only a few counts were recorded for the clone carrying this T cell receptor beta chain. Its cognate antigen is unknown. The beta constant-region primer was an equimolar mix of two oligonucleotides covering TRBC1 and TRBC2. The ligated cDNA underwent four PCR rounds using SP2 and nested alpha and beta constant-region primers. One entry per CDR3 protein results from TCRdb running MiXCR on the UMI-ligation and nested PCR reads. Found here are thousands of distinct CDR3 sequences, about 30% of them singletons; the top ten hold roughly 60%. This specimen comes from a study of naive and memory T cell subsets. The study, taken as a whole, reports: Diversity fell and Gini index rose from naive through CM, EM, EMRA.

Sorting gates: effector memory CD45RA-CD27-, EMRA CD45RA+CD27-. The receptor was derived from a human donor in good health. Input material: CD8+ TEMRA cells from blood. Subset meaning: effector memory re-expressing CD45RA, CD45RA+ CD27-.

In DNA, the CDR3 is TGCGCCAGCAGCCAAGACGACAGGGGCATGAACACTGAAGCTTTCTTT. Protein: CASSQDDRGMNTEAFF. This chain links TRBV4-3 with TRBJ1-1, with TRBD1 matching over 8 bases. This CDR3 has 16 amino acids. From germline, CDR1 is LGHNA and CDR2 YSLEER. Losses at the gene ends were 0 bases for V and 0 bases for J; bases not matched to a gene: 3.